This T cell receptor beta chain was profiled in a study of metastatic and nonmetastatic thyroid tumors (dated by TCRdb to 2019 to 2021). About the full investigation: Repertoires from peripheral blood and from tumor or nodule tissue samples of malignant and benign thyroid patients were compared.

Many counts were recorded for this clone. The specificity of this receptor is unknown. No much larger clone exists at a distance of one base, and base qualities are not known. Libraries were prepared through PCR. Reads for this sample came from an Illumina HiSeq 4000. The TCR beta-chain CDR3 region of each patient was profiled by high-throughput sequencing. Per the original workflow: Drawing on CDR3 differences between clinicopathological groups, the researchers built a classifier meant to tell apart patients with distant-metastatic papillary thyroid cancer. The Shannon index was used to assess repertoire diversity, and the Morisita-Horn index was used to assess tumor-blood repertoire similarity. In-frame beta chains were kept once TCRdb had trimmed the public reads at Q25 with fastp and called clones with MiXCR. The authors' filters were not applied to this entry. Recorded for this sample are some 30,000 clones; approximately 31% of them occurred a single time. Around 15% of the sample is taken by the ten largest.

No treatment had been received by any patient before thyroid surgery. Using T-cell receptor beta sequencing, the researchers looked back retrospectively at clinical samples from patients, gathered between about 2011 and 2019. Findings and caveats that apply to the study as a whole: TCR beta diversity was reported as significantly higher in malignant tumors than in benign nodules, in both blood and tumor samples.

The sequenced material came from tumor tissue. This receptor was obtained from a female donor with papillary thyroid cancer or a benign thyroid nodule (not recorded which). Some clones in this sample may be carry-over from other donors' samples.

CDR3 region: CASPDGYGYTF. The bases read TGTGCCAGCCCCGACGGATATGGCTACACCTTC. The chain employs TRBV6-1 and TRBJ1-2; no confident D gene assignment can be made. Counted from cysteine to phenylalanine, this CDR3 has 11 amino acids. The only DNA kept is the CDR3, 33 bases in frame from the first base. V and J are truncated by 8 bases and 5 bases respectively, leaving an intervening sequence of 9 bases. The germline V gene yields MNHNS for CDR1 and SASEGT for CDR2.